This T cell receptor beta chain was sequenced during a study of T-cell reconstitution after alpha-beta-depleted transplantation in children. Preparation of the TCRbeta library involved a method that used unique molecular identifiers. Using its own MiXCR run on the PCR reads, TCRdb lists one record per CDR3 protein. The table lists roughly 500,000 distinct CDR3 sequences, around 19% of them singletons, with 3% to 3.5% in the top ten. CDR3 length: 21 residues. Deletions cut 3 bases from V and 7 bases from J, with 33 bases between. CDR1 LGHNA and CDR2 YSLEER come from the germline V gene. By share of the sample, this clonotype is medium-sized.

The chain combines TRBV4-3 with TRBJ2-2, with D possibly TRBD1 on 6 matching bases. The sequencing used PBMCs from the stem cell graft donor, collected from the stem cell graft. The TCR comes from a human donor who donated a stem cell graft to a child with acute lymphoblastic leukemia. The CDR3 here is CASSHSWSVGRGQHRGGELFF. CDR3 nucleotide sequence: TGCGCCAGCAGCCATAGTTGGTCGGTGGGCAGGGGCCAACACCGGGGCGGGGAGCTGTTTTTT.